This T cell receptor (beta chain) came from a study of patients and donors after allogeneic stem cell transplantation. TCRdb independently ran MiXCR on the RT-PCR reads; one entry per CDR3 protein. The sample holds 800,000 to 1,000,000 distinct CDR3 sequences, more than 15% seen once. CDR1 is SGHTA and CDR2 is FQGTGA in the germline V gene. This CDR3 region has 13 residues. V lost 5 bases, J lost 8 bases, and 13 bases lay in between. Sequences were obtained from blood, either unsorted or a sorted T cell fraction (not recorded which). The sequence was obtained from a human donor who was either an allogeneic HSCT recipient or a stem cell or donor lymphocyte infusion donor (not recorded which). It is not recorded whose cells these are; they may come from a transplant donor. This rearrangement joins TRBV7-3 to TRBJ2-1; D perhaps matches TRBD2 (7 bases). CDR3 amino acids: CASSPTGGDEQFF. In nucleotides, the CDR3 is TGTGCCAGCAGCCCGACGGGGGGCGATGAGCAGTTCTTC.